These T cell receptor beta chains were read from a single sample in a study of identical twins. TCRdb recomputed calls from the 5' RACE reads with MiXCR, one row per CDR3 protein. The repertoire consists of about 730,000 distinct CDR3 sequences, with 21% occurring once and the leading ten covering more than 4%. These data were likewise used in another study, on T cells expressing NK-cell markers.

Sequenced material: PBMCs. Receptors originate from a woman younger than 30 in good health. The CDR3 runs from the conserved cysteine through the conserved F or W.

V	J	CDR3
TRBV12-3/TRBV12-4	TRBJ1-5	CASSSVRGSNQPQHF
TRBV4-1	TRBJ2-5	CASSQRLAGGLMYQETQYF
TRBV10-3	TRBJ2-1	CAIRPDSRNEQFF
TRBV20-1	TRBJ2-2	CSATEASRGTGELFF
TRBV6-5	TRBJ1-4	CASSYSIRRNNEKLFF
TRBV27	TRBJ1-5	CASSFQQYNQPQHF
TRBV12-3/TRBV12-4	TRBJ2-3	CASSTTGDPQYF
TRBV10-2	TRBJ1-1	CASSLQGQGTEAFF
TRBV12-3/TRBV12-4	TRBJ2-3	CASSSGDRTDTQYF
TRBV9	TRBJ1-5	CASSVGDTLNQPQHF
TRBV20-1	TRBJ2-7	CSATKQGWQGEQYF
TRBV27	TRBJ2-1	CASSADRGGNEQFF
TRBV7-2	TRBJ1-6	CASSIREPPLHF
TRBV5-1	TRBJ1-1	CASSEERRGTEAFF
TRBV7-9	TRBJ1-1	CASSREANTEAFF
TRBV29-1	TRBJ1-2	CSVEGAVANYGYTF
TRBV7-9	TRBJ1-6	CASSLGKNSPLHF
TRBV9	TRBJ2-2	CASSVEVVGELFF
TRBV4-1	TRBJ2-2	CASLGNQRGRTNTGELFF
TRBV10-3	TRBJ2-3	CAISEGQGTDTQYF
TRBV29-1	TRBJ2-4	CSVDGTGHPKNIQYF
TRBV5-1	TRBJ2-3	CASSWRGDTQYF
TRBV29-1	TRBJ1-1	CSVDMNTEAFF
TRBV6-1	TRBJ2-5	CASSPGQVLQETQYF
TRBV9	TRBJ2-6	CASSVGGLRGANVLTF
TRBV3-1	TRBJ2-3	CASSQDPRGNGRDTQYF
TRBV6-6	TRBJ2-5	CASSYEGTAQYF
TRBV4-2	TRBJ2-1	CASSREGAYNEQFF
TRBV12-5	TRBJ1-1	CASTGRGNTEAFF
TRBV3-1	TRBJ2-3	CASSRQLAGGHLSPDTQYF
TRBV6-1	TRBJ2-4	CASSPGTSGTLAKNIQYF
TRBV20-1	TRBJ1-5	CSASPGLQPQHF
TRBV20-1	TRBJ1-1	CSARYRRAEAFF
TRBV7-9	TRBJ2-1	CASSLAVRKQFF
TRBV5-1	TRBJ2-2	CASIEGPGELFF
TRBV20-1	TRBJ2-6	CSASPPNSGANVLTF
TRBV6-5	TRBJ1-5	CASSYDQNSNQPQHF
TRBV20-1	TRBJ2-3	CSASRRGSGTTDTQYF
TRBV6-2/TRBV6-3	TRBJ2-5	CASSRKGGGAETQYF
TRBV6-1	TRBJ2-6	CASKRTVTGANVLTF
TRBV6-6	TRBJ2-3	CASSYGNTDTQYF
TRBV5-6	TRBJ2-1	CASSRGDFSYNEQFF